These T cell receptor beta chains were read from a single sample in a study of cytomegalovirus exposure and HLA in healthy donors. The assay was immunoSEQ multiplex PCR, and TCRdb's table has in-frame clones only and misses some. Here the sample spans tens of thousands of clones, around 66% being singletons. The sample comprised PBMCs. Receptors were obtained from a man aged 25-45 years in good health and CMV-seronegative. Both conserved end residues are trimmed from each CDR3.

V,length,CDR3
TRBV5-6,13,ASSTLWGGDEKLF
TRBV5-4,13,ASSLPLANTGELF
TRBV5-5,14,ASSFLGTSNTGELF
TRBV2,12,ASSPDRGSYEQY
TRBV6-1,11,AITGSSNQPQH
TRBV4-2,18,ASSRGSMGQPSSYNSPLH
TRBV7-6,11,ASSGDYSYEQY
TRBV5-1,13,ASSELQGSTDTQY
TRBV9,11,ASSPPGGGTQY
TRBV7-3,12,ASSLMANTGELF
TRBV5-5,13,ASSLEYYSNQPQH
TRBV5-1,11,ASSPTGFYEQY
TRBV5-4,14,ASSLVGTGTNEKLF
TRBV18,12,ASSPYRDAGELF
TRBV18,11,ASSPGWDEKLF
TRBV7-7,11,ASSSDREREQY
TRBV28,12,ASIPVANTGELF
TRBV7-2,12,ASSSQGGQETQY
TRBV27,14,ASSRILDRGSTEAF
TRBV16,13,ASSPIAGQAGELF
TRBV5-1,14,ASSPNPVTSTDTQY
TRBV25-1,9,ASGVGDTQY
TRBV5-1,11,ATKDGGRQPQH
TRBV9,14,ASSEGGLAHSYEQY
TRBV5-1,13,ASSPGTGSAGELF
TRBV7-9,14,ASSLGRLAGVDTQY
TRBV6-5,12,ASSVGRYNSPLH
TRBV10-3,15,ATRDRGRGVGDTEAF
TRBV2,14,ASSFPRDSEGNTIY
TRBV27,19,ASSLSTSGRPVGSGANVLT
TRBV19,16,ASKQSRLAGGPRDTQY
TRBV5-6,11,ASRQYSTDTQY
TRBV5-1,11,ASIIRPEDGYT
TRBV28,11,ASSFLRRETQY
TRBV5-1,15,ASSAGTGPSLGYEQY
TRBV7-3,14,ASSLNSGGALSEQF
TRBV29-1,13,SVQQGLTFGQGAF
TRBV7-9,14,SSSLGVTGDRDEQY
TRBV9,14,ASSVGGGRSTDTQY
TRBV10-1,14,ASSEGSGASTDTQY
TRBV18,13,ASSPSGQGAYEQY
TRBV28,13,ASSPRDRGTYEQY
TRBV6-6,13,ASSYSGTGGTEAF
TRBV7-8,12,ASSLVSGGHGYT
TRBV12-5,13,ASGLSRGTSGELF
TRBV19,10,ASSRVYNEQF
TRBV6-1,10,ASSRGSTEAF
TRBV30,12,AWSGGGSPSEAF
TRBV7-9,12,ASSFTQGNTEAF
TRBV5-4,13,ASSLGQGSYNEQF
TRBV5-6,11,ASSFRLGNTIY
TRBV10-3,13,AISRLAGGQETQY
TRBV4-1,12,ASSQEGSVETQY
TRBV4-1,16,ASSRLGGAGVSTDTQY
TRBV29-1,10,SVDRGGNEQY